This TCR beta chain emerged from a study of cytomegalovirus exposure and HLA in healthy donors. At the level of the study: The 130 or so validation repertoires used the same platform as the 550 to 700 first-cohort repertoires (as reported by a later analysis).

As for this clone: What it binds is unknown.

TCRdb's table, derived via immunoSEQ multiplex PCR, lists solely in-frame clones and lacks some. The sample yields approximately 160,000 clones, roughly nine tenths seen once. Between the trimmed V and J ends, which lost 7 bases and 3 bases, there was a span of 15 bases. The CDR3 is 15 amino acids. Germline-derived CDR1 and CDR2 are LNHDA and SQIVND (reference sequence). Study-wide findings and caveats: According to a subsequent analysis, TCR clusters identified in the first cohort showed a tendency to co-occur across the approximately 120 validation repertoires. 164 TCR beta chains were listed as cytomegalovirus-associated.

J is TRBJ2-2 and V is TRBV19, with no clear D. The sequencing sample was made of PBMCs. This clonotype was sampled from a woman aged 25 to 45 in good health and CMV-seronegative. In DNA, the CDR3 is TGTGCCAGTAAATCCCTCGGACGGGACACCGGGGAGCTGTTTTTT. Translation gives CASKSLGRDTGELFF.